The rows below give T cell receptor beta chains drawn from one sample of a study of cytomegalovirus exposure and HLA in healthy donors. Produced via immunoSEQ multiplex PCR; TCRdb's table is partial and in-frame only. In the table there are 90,000 to 150,000 clones, more than 75% of which are singletons. Material: PBMCs. These receptors were obtained from a woman in her 40s in good health and CMV-seropositive. CDR3s include the opening cysteine and the closing phenylalanine or tryptophan. The D gene is left open where the match is weak. For some rows the clone size is stated as once, few or many, or as a class when expanded; others skip it.

TRBJ1-3,-,TRBV7-9,-,TGTGCCAGCGACGCGGAGGACTCTGGAAACACCATATATTTT,CASDAEDSGNTIYF
TRBJ2-2,few,TRBV11-1,TRBD1,TGTGCCAGCAGGGACGACGGGACAGGACACACCGGGGAGCTGTTTTTT,CASRDDGTGHTGELFF
TRBJ2-5,-,TRBV2,-,TGTGCCAGCACATTTAACTTGCAAGAGACCCAGTACTTC,CASTFNLQETQYF
TRBJ1-2,-,TRBV6-5,-,TGTAAAACCGGGAGGGGCTACACCTTC,CKTGRGYTF
TRBJ1-5,-,TRBV2,-,TGTGCCAGCAGGGCCAGGACGGGACAGCCCCAGCATTTT,CASRARTGQPQHF
TRBJ1-2,-,TRBV18,TRBD1,TGTGCCAGCTCACCACTAACGGGACAGGTCTATGGCTACACCTTC,CASSPLTGQVYGYTF
TRBJ2-2,once,TRBV20-1,-,TGCAGTGCTAGGGTAACAGGCGGGCTGTTTTTT,CSARVTGGLFF
TRBJ2-7,-,TRBV7-6,-,TGTGCCAGCAGCTTAGCCCAGTCAGGGGTTAGCGAGCAGTACTTC,CASSLAQSGVSEQYF
TRBJ2-7,-,TRBV30,-,TGTGCCTGGAGTAAGAGAAGGGGCGAGCAGTACTTC,CAWSKRRGEQYF
TRBJ2-3,-,TRBV2,TRBD2,TGTGCCAGCAGCCTCGGACTAGCGGGGGGGTTAGATACGCAGTATTTT,CASSLGLAGGLDTQYF